The 10 T cell receptor beta chains below were found in one sample sequenced in a study of molecular identifiers for immune sequencing clone quantification. TCRdb recomputed calls from the PCR reads with MiXCR, one row per CDR3 protein. The sample records fewer than 70,000 distinct CDR3 sequences, around a sixth being singletons. Sequencing was performed on naive CD8+ T cells from blood, with Jurkat cell RNA spiked in. Subset defined: FACS-sorted CD8+CD4-CCR7+CD45RA+ naive T cells. These receptors were taken from a human donor in good health. Some libraries in this study had Jurkat cell RNA spiked in.

Notes on this clonotype: Being one base from a much bigger clone, this may be a read error. The chain links TRBV19 to TRBJ2-1; 12 positions match TRBD2. The CDR3 totals 17 residues. Germline V gene sequence: CDR1 LNHDA, CDR2 SQIVND (reference sequence). The CDR3 sequence: CASSIELAGGRYNEQLF. The CDR3, as DNA: TGTGCCAGTAGTATAGAACTAGCGGGGGGCCGCTACAATGAGCAGCTCTTC.

This clonotype was seen only a few times. The chain employs TRBV19 and TRBJ2-7, with a tentative D call TRBD2 (5 bases). Germline CDR1 and CDR2: LNHDA and SQIVND (reference sequence). This CDR3 is built from 16 residues. V was shortened by 2 bases and J by 3 bases, with 17 bases between the two germline ends. DNA for the CDR3: TGTGCCAGTAGTATATCTTCCGAGGGTACCTACTACGAGCAGTACTTC. Amino acid sequence: CASSISSEGTYYEQYF.

In its sample, this clonotype was seen many times. The chain combines TRBV4-1 with TRBJ2-1; TRBD2 agrees at 9 bases. The V gene end was trimmed by 0 bases and the J gene end by 9 bases; junction bases not matched to a gene: 12. The CDR3 has 17 amino acids. The germline V gene encodes CDR1 MGHRA and CDR2 YSYEKL. As DNA, the CDR3 is TGCGCCAGCAGCCAAGATGGTAGCGGGAGCCCCCACGGTGAGCAGTTCTTC. Encoded protein: CASSQDGSGSPHGEQFF.

This clonotype was found many times. The chain links TRBV2 to TRBJ2-3; 16 bases map to TRBD2. The CDR3 length is 17 residues. In germline, CDR1 is SNHLY, CDR2 FYNNEI. The junction had 9 bases not matched to a gene; V was cut back by 8 bases and J by 4 bases. CDR3 residues: CASQGTSGRAQADTQYF. For the CDR3, the DNA is TGTGCCAGCCAGGGGACTAGCGGGAGGGCCCAAGCAGATACGCAGTATTTT.

This clonotype was counted ten times or more. The CDR3 region has the DNA TGCGCCAGCAGCCAACAAAACTCACCCCTCCACTTT. Encoded protein: CASSQQNSPLHF. The chain carries TRBV4-1 and TRBJ1-6; unclear D gene. V was shortened by 2 bases and J by 10 bases, with 6 bases between the two germline ends. CDR3 length equals 12 residues. Per the germline V gene, CDR1 is MGHRA and CDR2 is YSYEKL.

This clonotype has only a few counts. A read error may be the cause here, since a much bigger clone is one base away. Since the CDR3 does not end with the conserved phenylalanine or tryptophan, this likely comes from a read error. The chain has TRBV7-9 and TRBJ1-1; tentative D call: TRBD1 (6 bases). From germline, CDR1 is SEHNR and CDR2 FQNEAQ (reference sequence). CDR3 length: 13 residues. V dropped 6 bases and J dropped 0 bases, with 8 bases sitting between them. The CDR3 reads CASSGQLNTEAFL. In nucleotides, the CDR3 is TGTGCCAGCAGTGGACAGCTGAACACTGAAGCTTTCCTT.

Only a few counts were recorded for this clonotype. The V gene is TRBV27, the J gene TRBJ2-7; TRBD2 matches at 8 bases. The CDR3 has 13 residues. With 1 base clipped from V and 6 bases from J, the junction kept 2 bases outside the gene matches. Germline CDR1 and CDR2: MNHEY and SMNVEV (reference sequence). The CDR3 DNA reads TGTGCCAGCAGTTTATGGGGGACTAGCGAGCAGTACTTC. This translates into CASSLWGTSEQYF.

Comments on this clonotype: A read error may explain this, as a much larger clone is one base away. The chain joins TRBV7-6 to TRBJ2-7; 8 nucleotides line up with TRBD2. The CDR3 covers 12 residues. With V trimmed by 5 bases and J by 6 bases, 3 bases remained unmatched. The germline CDR1 and CDR2 sequences are SGHVS and FNYEAQ. The CDR3 DNA reads TGTGCCAGCAGCCCACGGGAGGGCGAGCAGTACTTC. Encoded protein: CASSPREGEQYF.

The sample holds many counts of this clonotype. The chain recombines TRBV6-1 with TRBJ2-1; D remains ambiguous. Germline V lookup: CDR1 MNHNS, CDR2 SASEGT. This CDR3 region has 17 residues. V was shortened by 3 bases and J by 3 bases, with 18 bases between the two germline ends. The CDR3 region has the DNA TGTGCCAGCAGTGATGTTTTGGCAGCAGTATACTACAATGAGCAGTTCTTC. Its protein product is CASSDVLAAVYYNEQFF.

This clonotype showed up just a few times. This could be a read error, since a much larger clone is one nucleotide away. The chain employs TRBV4-1 and TRBJ2-5; D call uncertain. The CDR3 consists of 14 residues. Germline V gene lookup returns CDR1 MGHRA and CDR2 YSYEKL. Trimming took 1 base from V and 3 from J, leaving 9 bases between them. CDR3 DNA: TGCGCCAGCAGCCAAGTCTCCGTAAAAGAGACCCAGTACTTC. Amino acids: CASSQVSVKETQYF.